This entry lists 5 T cell receptor beta chains sequenced from one sample in a study of identical twins. TCRdb analysed the 5' RACE reads with MiXCR anew, one entry per CDR3 protein. Found here are 1.5 million to 2 million distinct CDR3 sequences, less than 35% of them singletons; the top ten hold 0.25% to 0.3%. Sequences were obtained from cord blood. The receptor source for this set is a newborn girl in good health.

This clonotype occurred a few times. The chain carries TRBV20-1 and TRBJ2-7; a possible D gene is TRBD1 (5 bases). In germline, CDR1 is DFQATT, CDR2 SNEGSKA (reference sequence). The CDR3 is 13 residues long. V was clipped by 3 bases and J by 2 bases, with 11 bases between them. CDR3: CSASLRATYEQYF. The CDR3 DNA reads as TGCAGTGCTAGCCTCAGGGCGACCTACGAGCAGTACTTC.

In its sample, this clonotype was seen once. At one end the junction does not follow the germline gene, possibly because of a read error. The chain combines TRBV24-1 with TRBJ1-2; no firm D call. The CDR3 covers 13 residues. Germline V gene sequence: CDR1 KGHDR, CDR2 SFDVKD. CDR3 sequence: CATSVLRGSGYTF. CDR3 in DNA: TGTGCCACCAGTGTTTTGCGTGGAAGCGGCTACACCTTC.

The sample holds a few counts of this clonotype. The chain recombines TRBV20-1 with TRBJ2-4, with 7 bases that match TRBD1. Germline trimming cut 0 bases from V and 8 bases from J; bases unmatched to any gene: 4. The CDR3 length is 13 residues. Germline values: CDR1 DFQATT, CDR2 SNEGSKA (reference sequence). In DNA form, the CDR3 reads TGCAGTGCTAGAGAGTGGCAGGGGGACATTCAGTACTTC. Protein: CSAREWQGDIQYF.

This clonotype has only a few counts. Here the CDR3 DNA reads TGTGCCAGCAGTGAATGGGCTAGCGGGTGGTCCACAGATACGCAGTATTTT. The encoded protein is CASSEWASGWSTDTQYF. This chain connects TRBV25-1 to TRBJ2-3; 8 bases line up with TRBD2. J gave up 2 bases and V 1 base, and 8 bases lay outside the gene matches. The CDR3 spans 17 residues. Per germline, CDR1 MGHDK and CDR2 SYGVNS.

This clonotype was counted ten times or more. The V gene is TRBV9, the J gene TRBJ2-3; D gene unclear. The CDR3 consists of 13 residues. The germline V gene has CDR1 SGDLS and CDR2 YYNGEE. Trimming removed 1 base at V and 4 bases at J, with 7 bases between. The CDR3 sequence: CASSVLSADTQYF. The CDR3 nucleotides are TGTGCCAGCAGCGTACTTTCTGCAGATACGCAGTATTTT.